The 19 T cell receptor beta chains reported below all come from one sample, sequenced in a study of blood T cell repertoires in COVID-19. Produced via immunoSEQ multiplex PCR; TCRdb's table is partial and in-frame only. This sample yields under 70,000 clones, of which around 80% are seen a single time; 8% to 10% belongs to the top ten. Source material: peripheral blood. The source is a human donor in a cohort sampled during active COVID-19.

This clone has more than one count but fewer than ten. The chain's CDR3 is CASSQTQGNYGYTF. The DNA for the CDR3 is TGTGCCAGCAGCCAGACACAGGGAAACTATGGCTACACCTTC. The rearrangement links TRBV4-2 to TRBJ1-2, with TRBD1 as a possible D gene (6 bases). CDR3 length equals 14 residues. Germline CDR1 reads LGHNA; CDR2 reads YNFKEQ. V was clipped by 3 bases and J by 2 bases, with 10 bases between them.

CDR3 DNA sequence: TGCAGCGTTGGGGAGGACGGCAATCAGCCCCAGCATTTT. Translating gives CSVGEDGNQPQHF. The rearrangement joins TRBV29-1 to TRBJ1-5; D is unclear. This CDR3 comprises 13 residues. Germline values: CDR1 SQVTM, CDR2 ANQGSEA. Trimming shortened V by 4 bases and J by 2 bases, and 9 bases separated the two germline ends.

The sample holds one count of this clone. The chain joins TRBV28 to TRBJ2-7, with D unresolved. Looked up from germline, CDR1 is MDHEN and CDR2 is SYDVKM. The CDR3 contains 12 residues. Trimming took 5 bases from V and 2 from J, leaving 7 bases between them. CDR3 amino acids: CASSGHPYEQYF. CDR3 nucleotide sequence: TGTGCCAGCAGTGGGCACCCCTACGAGCAGTACTTC.

The V call is TRBV6-5, the J call TRBJ2-7; D is possibly TRBD1 (6 bases). Between the trimmed V and J ends, which lost 4 bases and 6 bases, there was a span of 19 bases. This CDR3 comprises 15 residues. Germline V gene data show CDR1 as MNHEY and CDR2 as SVGAGI. Written as DNA, the CDR3 is TGTGCCAGCAGTTCCACAGGGCGCCGGGCATCCGAGCAGTACTTC. The encoded protein is CASSSTGRRASEQYF.

CDR3 loop: CASSLGRAASPLHF. Here the CDR3 DNA reads TGTGCCAGCAGTTTAGGGCGGGCGGCATCACCCCTCCACTTT. The chain couples TRBV25-1 to TRBJ1-6, with unresolved D. The CDR3 is 14 amino acids. The germline gives CDR1 MGHDK, CDR2 SYGVNS. V lost 5 bases, J lost 10 bases, and 15 bases lay in between.

The gene calls are TRBV7-6 and TRBJ1-2; possible D gene TRBD1, 6 bases. V dropped 5 bases and J dropped 4 bases, with 17 bases sitting between them. Germline CDR1 reads SGHVS; CDR2 reads FNYEAQ. The length of the CDR3 is 15 residues. CDR3 region: CASSRLGQSAYGYTF. The CDR3 DNA reads as TGTGCCAGCAGCCGCCTAGGACAGAGCGCCTATGGCTACACCTTC.

The chain has TRBV6-2 or TRBV6-3 and TRBJ1-3; a possible D gene is TRBD1 (5 bases). Between the trimmed V and J ends, which lost 2 bases and 5 bases, there was a span of 13 bases. CDR3 length: 15 residues. CDR1 and CDR2 (germline): MNHEY, SVGEGT. CDR3 coding DNA: TGTGCCAGCAGTTACCCGGACACCCATCGAAACACCATATATTTT. This codes for CASSYPDTHRNTIYF.

The V and J genes are TRBV6-5 and TRBJ2-7; 9 positions match TRBD2. V was clipped by 2 bases and J by 7 bases; unmatched bases: 3. CDR1 is MNHEY, CDR2 SVGAGI, per germline. This CDR3 spans 13 amino acids. The CDR3 region is CASSYRGRVEQYF. CDR3 nucleotide sequence: TGTGCCAGCAGTTACCGCGGGAGGGTTGAGCAGTACTTC.

The genes are TRBV28 and TRBJ2-7; D possibly corresponds to TRBD1 (6 bases). V was cut by 3 bases and J by 5 bases, with 17 bases left in between. Per the germline V gene, CDR1 is MDHEN and CDR2 is SYDVKM. This CDR3 has 15 amino acids. CDR3 bases: TGTGCCAGCAGTTTGGGGACACGCGGGCTTCACGAGCAGTACTTC. This gives the protein CASSLGTRGLHEQYF.

This rearrangement joins TRBV15 to TRBJ2-3, with 10 bases lining up with TRBD2. CDR3 length: 14 residues. Germline CDR1 LNHNV, CDR2 YYDKDF (reference sequence). The V and J ends lost 5 bases and 5 bases, in that order; junction bases with no gene match: 4. This chain's CDR3 is CATSALAGIDTQYF. Here the CDR3 DNA reads TGTGCCACCAGCGCACTAGCGGGAATAGATACGCAGTATTTT.

The gene calls are TRBV5-1 and TRBJ2-3; 10 nucleotides line up with TRBD2. Germline loops: CDR1 SGHRS, CDR2 YFSETQ. This CDR3 is 17 amino acids long. Trimming took 2 bases from V and 0 from J; bases not matched to a gene: 6. CDR3 region: CASSFSSGSFSTDTQYF. The CDR3 nucleotides are TGCGCCAGCAGCTTCTCTAGCGGGAGTTTCAGCACAGATACGCAGTATTTT.

The V gene is TRBV9, the J gene TRBJ2-2; D not resolved. The germline gives CDR1 SGDLS, CDR2 YYNGEE. The CDR3 covers 15 residues. The V gene lost 4 bases and the J gene lost 0 bases, with 10 bases spanning the gap. CDR3 coding DNA: TGTGCCAGCAGCCCTGGGCCCTCGAACACCGGGGAGCTGTTTTTT. Its protein is CASSPGPSNTGELFF.

The chain couples TRBV6-5 to TRBJ2-7; the match to TRBD1 covers 7 bases. The ends lost 6 bases at V and 3 bases at J; junction bases unmatched: 2. The germline gives CDR1 MNHEY, CDR2 SVGAGI. This CDR3 has 12 residues. CDR3 nucleotide sequence: TGTGCCAGCAGACCAGGGGGCTACGAGCAGTACTTC. It specifies CASRPGGYEQYF.

This clone was seen a handful of times. This rearrangement joins TRBV11-3 to TRBJ2-3, with 9 bases matching TRBD2. Looked up from germline, CDR1 is SGHNT and CDR2 is YENEEA. V dropped 4 bases and J dropped 6; count of bases not matched to a gene: 5. The CDR3 spans 14 residues. This CDR3 is CASSSLAGDDTQYF. The DNA of the CDR3 is TGTGCCAGCAGCTCGTTAGCGGGAGACGATACGCAGTATTTT.

About this clone itself: The junction differs from germline at one of its ends, possibly a read error. Other DNA sequences in this specimen translate into the identical CDR3. CDR3 DNA sequence: TGCGCCAGCAGTTTAGGGGCTAGCGGGAGGGGCTACGAGCAGTACTTC. This translates into CASSLGASGRGYEQYF. V and J are TRBV28 and TRBJ2-7; 12 positions agree with TRBD2. This CDR3 has 16 amino acids. Germline-derived CDR1 and CDR2 are MDHEN and SYDVKM.

The sample holds a few counts of this clone. The rearrangement joins TRBV7-3 to TRBJ2-7, with D perhaps matching TRBD1 (5 bases). There are 14 residues in the CDR3. The germline gives CDR1 SGHTA, CDR2 FQGTGA. Trimming took 5 bases from V and 6 from J, leaving 17 bases between them. The DNA for the CDR3 is TGTGCCAGCAGCCCCTGGGGCGGAACCGGCGAGCAGTACTTC. As protein: CASSPWGGTGEQYF.

The chain links TRBV7-2 to TRBJ1-6; 10 bases are a match to TRBD1. Germline CDR1 reads SGHTA; CDR2 reads FQGNSA. The CDR3 length is 15 residues. The J segment lost 9 bases and the V segment lost 5 bases, leaving 7 bases of the junction unmatched. For the CDR3, the DNA is TGTGCCAGCAGCCCACAGGGGACAGGGGTTTCACCCCTCCACTTT. It codes for CASSPQGTGVSPLHF. Full variable domain (rest looked up from reference TRBV7-2 and TRBJ1-6): GAGVSQSPSNKVTEKGKDVELRCDPISGHTALYWYRQSLGQGLEFLIYFQGNSAPDKSGLPSDRFSAERTGGSVSTLTIQRTQQEDSAVYLCASSPQGTGVSPLHFGNGTRLTVT.

The chain recombines TRBV11-3 with TRBJ2-1; 7 positions match TRBD1. The V segment lost 4 bases and the J segment 9 bases; nucleotides outside the gene matches: 6. Germline CDR1 and CDR2: SGHNT and YENEEA. The CDR3 covers 13 residues. CDR3: CASSSQQGTEQFF. CDR3 nucleotides: TGTGCCAGCAGCTCCCAACAGGGGACTGAGCAGTTCTTC.

The gene calls are TRBV27 and TRBJ2-5; D is possibly TRBD1 (5 bases). CDR3 size: 15 residues. The germline gives CDR1 MNHEY, CDR2 SMNVEV (reference sequence). Trimming left V 3 bases short and J 5 bases short, with 16 bases between. This CDR3 reads CASSLGPPLDETQYF. For the CDR3, the DNA is TGTGCCAGCAGTTTGGGGCCCCCACTCGATGAGACCCAGTACTTC.